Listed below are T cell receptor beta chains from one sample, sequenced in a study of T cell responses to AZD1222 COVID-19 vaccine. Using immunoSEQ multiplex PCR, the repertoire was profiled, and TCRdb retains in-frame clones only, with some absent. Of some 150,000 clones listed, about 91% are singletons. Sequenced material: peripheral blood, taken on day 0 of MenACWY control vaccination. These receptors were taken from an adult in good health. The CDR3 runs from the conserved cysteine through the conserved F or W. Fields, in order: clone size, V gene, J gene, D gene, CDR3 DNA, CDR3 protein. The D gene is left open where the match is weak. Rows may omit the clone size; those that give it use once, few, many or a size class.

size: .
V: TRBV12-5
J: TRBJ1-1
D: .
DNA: TGTGCTAGTGGTTTGGGATATAGTGAAGCTTTCTTT
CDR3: CASGLGYSEAFF

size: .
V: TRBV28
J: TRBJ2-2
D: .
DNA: TGTGCCAGCAGTTTCACATGGGGCAGCACCGGGGAGCTGTTTTTT
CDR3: CASSFTWGSTGELFF

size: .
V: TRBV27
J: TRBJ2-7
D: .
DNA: TGTGCCAGCCGCATGTCAAGGGTAGGCTACGAGCAGTACTTC
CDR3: CASRMSRVGYEQYF

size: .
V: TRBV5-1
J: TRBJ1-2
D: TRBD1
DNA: TGCGCCAGCAGCTTGGAAGGGGGCGGTTATGGCTACACCTTC
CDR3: CASSLEGGGYGYTF

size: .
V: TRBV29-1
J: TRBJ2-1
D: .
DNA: TGCAGCTCCCCGGGGCCTATATCGACCGATGAGCAGTTCTTC
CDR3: CSSPGPISTDEQFF

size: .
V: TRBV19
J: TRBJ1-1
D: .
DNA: TGTGCCAGTAGTATAGGGAACACTGAAGCTTTCTTT
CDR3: CASSIGNTEAFF

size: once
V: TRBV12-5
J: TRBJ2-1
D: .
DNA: TGTGCTAGTGGTCCCGACAGAAATGAGCAGTTCTTC
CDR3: CASGPDRNEQFF

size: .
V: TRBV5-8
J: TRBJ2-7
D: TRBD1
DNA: TGTGCCAGCAGCTTACAGGGGTCCTACGAGCAGTACTTC
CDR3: CASSLQGSYEQYF

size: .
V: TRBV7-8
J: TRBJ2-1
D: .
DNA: TGTGCCAGCAGCTTAGTCGGGAAGGGAGAAAATGAGCAGTTCTTC
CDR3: CASSLVGKGENEQFF

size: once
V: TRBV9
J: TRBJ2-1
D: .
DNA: TGTGCCAGCAGCTCTTTAAGAGGGAGCTCCTACAATGAGCAGTTCTTC
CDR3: CASSSLRGSSYNEQFF

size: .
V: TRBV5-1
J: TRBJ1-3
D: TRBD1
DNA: TGCGCCAGCAGCTTCCTTGGACAGGGAGGAGGAAACACCATATATTTT
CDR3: CASSFLGQGGGNTIYF

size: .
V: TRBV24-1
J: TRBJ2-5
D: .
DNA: TGTGCCACCAGTGACCAATACACGGAGTCTTCAGAGACCCAGTACTTC
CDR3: CATSDQYTESSETQYF

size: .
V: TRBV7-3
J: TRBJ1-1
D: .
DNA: TGTGCCAGCAGCTTAAGTAGCAGGACTGAAGCTTTCTTT
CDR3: CASSLSSRTEAFF

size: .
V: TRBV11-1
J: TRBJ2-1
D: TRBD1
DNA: TGTGCCAGCAGCTTAGCCCTTACAGGGGGCGCTTACAATGAGCAGTTCTTC
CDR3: CASSLALTGGAYNEQFF

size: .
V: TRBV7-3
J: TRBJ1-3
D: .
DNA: TGTGCCAGCAGCTCCGGACAGCCCGGGAACACCATATATTTT
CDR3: CASSSGQPGNTIYF

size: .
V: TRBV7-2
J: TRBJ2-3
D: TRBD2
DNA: TGTGCCAGCAGCGTCTCAGCGGGAGGGTCCGGGGGTACGCAGTATTTT
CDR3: CASSVSAGGSGGTQYF

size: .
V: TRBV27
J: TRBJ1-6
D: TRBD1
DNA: TGTGCCAGCAGATTGGGACAGGATAATTCACCCCTCCACTTT
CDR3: CASRLGQDNSPLHF

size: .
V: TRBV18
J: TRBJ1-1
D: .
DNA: TGTGCCAGCTCACCACAGACACGGACTGAAGCTTTCTTT
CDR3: CASSPQTRTEAFF

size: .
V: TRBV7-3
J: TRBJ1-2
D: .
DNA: TGTGCCAGCAGTCTCGACGGATGGATTGGCTACACCTTC
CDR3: CASSLDGWIGYTF

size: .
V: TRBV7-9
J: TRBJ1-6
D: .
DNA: TGTGCCAGCAGCTTACCACAGCCTTCACCCCTCCACTTT
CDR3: CASSLPQPSPLHF

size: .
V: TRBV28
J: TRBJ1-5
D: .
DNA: TGTGCCAGCAGTTTGTTAGAAAATAATCAGCCCCAGCATTTT
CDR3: CASSLLENNQPQHF

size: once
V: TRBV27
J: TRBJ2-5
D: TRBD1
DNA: TGTGCCAGCAGTTTATTCGGCAGGGGGCAGGAGACCCAGTACTTC
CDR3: CASSLFGRGQETQYF

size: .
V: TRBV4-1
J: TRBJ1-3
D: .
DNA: TGCGCCAGCAGCGACGCACCGGGAAGCTCTGGAAACACCATATATTTT
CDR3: CASSDAPGSSGNTIYF

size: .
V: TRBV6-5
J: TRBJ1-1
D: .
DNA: TGTGCCAGCAGTTATAGAACAACAAGTACTGAAGCTTTCTTT
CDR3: CASSYRTTSTEAFF

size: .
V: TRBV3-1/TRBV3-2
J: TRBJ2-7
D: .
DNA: TGTGCCAGCAGCCAGGCTTACAGGCCCGTGCACGAGCAGTACTTC
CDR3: CASSQAYRPVHEQYF